This section outlines one T cell receptor beta chain sequence together with its context. The sample comes from a study of blood T cell repertoires in COVID-19. Study background: Sample material is recorded as cDNA or gDNA derived from T cells, B-cell-depleted T cells, or PBMCs.

Sequencing used immunoSEQ multiplex PCR; TCRdb keeps in-frame clones, though not all of them. The top ten hold 6% to 9% of the sample, which has some 320,000 clones, 65% to 90% seen once. Trimming at V came to 4 bases and at J to 7 bases, leaving 7 bases not matched to a gene. This CDR3 comprises 14 residues. Germline CDR1 MNHEY, CDR2 SVGAGI. The TCR comes from a human donor in a cohort sampled during active COVID-19. The chain links TRBV6-5 to TRBJ2-1, with TRBD2 matching over 7 bases. The sequencing sample was made of peripheral blood. Written as DNA, the CDR3 is TGTGCCAGCAGTTCCCAGACTAGCCGGAATGAGCAGTTCTTC. Translated, it gives CASSSQTSRNEQFF.